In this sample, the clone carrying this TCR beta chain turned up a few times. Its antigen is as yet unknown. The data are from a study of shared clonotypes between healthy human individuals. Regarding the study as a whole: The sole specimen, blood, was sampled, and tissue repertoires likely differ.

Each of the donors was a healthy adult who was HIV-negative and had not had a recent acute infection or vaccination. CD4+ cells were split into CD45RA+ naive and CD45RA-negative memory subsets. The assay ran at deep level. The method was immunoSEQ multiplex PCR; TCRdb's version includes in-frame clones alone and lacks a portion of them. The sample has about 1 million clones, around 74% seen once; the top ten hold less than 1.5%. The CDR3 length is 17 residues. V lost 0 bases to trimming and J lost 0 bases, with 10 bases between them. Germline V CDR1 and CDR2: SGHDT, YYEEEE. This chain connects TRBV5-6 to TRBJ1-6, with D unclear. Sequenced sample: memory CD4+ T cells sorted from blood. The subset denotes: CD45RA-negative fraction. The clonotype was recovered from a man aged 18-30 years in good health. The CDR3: CASSLVRSGSYNSPLHF. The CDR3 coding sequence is TGTGCCAGCAGCTTGGTCCGGTCCGGCTCCTATAATTCACCCCTCCACTTT.